One and the same sample provided the 26 T cell receptor beta chains below, sequenced in a study of CD8+ T cells in alopecia areata. Extracted RNA was reverse transcribed, and the resulting cDNA served as sequencing template. Profiling relied on immunoSEQ multiplex PCR, and the TCRdb table lists in-frame clones only, not all of them. The sample contains about 140,000 clones, roughly 53% of which appear only once. The material was CD4+ T cells sorted from blood, obtained at week 0. Receptor source: a human donor with alopecia areata.

V usage is TRBV4-2 and J usage is TRBJ1-1; D not resolved. Germline lookup yields CDR1 LGHNA and CDR2 YNFKEQ. There are 16 residues in the CDR3. With 1 base removed from V and 0 bases from J, the gap between germline ends came to 12 bases. The CDR3 loop is CASSQGPDILNTEAFF. For the CDR3, the DNA is TGTGCCAGCAGCCAAGGACCCGACATCTTGAACACTGAAGCTTTCTTT.

In its sample, this clone was seen a few times. This chain connects TRBV29-1 to TRBJ1-1; D ambiguous. The germline gives CDR1 SQVTM, CDR2 ANQGSEA. The CDR3 has 13 residues. Trimming took off 3 bases at V and 1 base at J, with 9 bases between the two ends. Here the CDR3 reads CSVEKGTNTEAFF. The CDR3 DNA follows: TGCAGCGTTGAGAAGGGTACGAACACTGAAGCTTTCTTT.

The chain combines TRBV30 with TRBJ1-5; D not resolved. CDR3 size: 13 residues. Looked up from germline, CDR1 is GTSNPN and CDR2 is SVGIG (reference sequence). Trimming left V 0 bases short and J 6 bases short, with 9 bases between. CDR3 bases: TGTGCCTGGAGTGTACAAGGGAGTCAGCCCCAGCATTTT. It yields the protein CAWSVQGSQPQHF. Full variable domain (missing parts from reference TRBV30 and TRBJ1-5): SQTIHQWPATLVQPVGSPLSLECTVEGTSNPNLYWYRQAAGRGLQLLFYSVGIGQISSEVPQNLSASRPQDRQFILSSKKLLLSDSGFYLCAWSVQGSQPQHFGDGTRLSIL.

The chain employs TRBV5-1 and TRBJ1-4, with D maybe TRBD1 (6 bases). CDR3 length: 13 amino acids. CDR1 and CDR2 from the germline V gene are SGHRS and YFSETQ. Trimming removed 1 base from V and 8 bases from J, with 9 bases in between. The CDR3 sequence is CASSLTGKEKLFF. The CDR3 DNA follows: TGCGCCAGCAGCTTGACAGGGAAAGAAAAACTGTTTTTT. Complete variable domain (other parts from reference TRBV5-1 and TRBJ1-4): KAGVTQTPRYLIKTRGQQVTLSCSPISGHRSVSWYQQTPGQGLQFLFEYFSETQRNKGNFPGRFSGRQFSNSRSEMNVSTLELGDSALYLCASSLTGKEKLFFGSGTQLSVL.

Only a few counts were recorded for this clone. The chain recombines TRBV7-9 with TRBJ1-4; D is unresolved. Trimming took off 3 bases at V and 8 bases at J, with 4 bases between the two ends. The CDR3 runs to 11 residues. Germline-derived CDR1 and CDR2 are SEHNR and FQNEAQ (reference sequence). This chain's CDR3 is CASSFDEKLFF. The CDR3 DNA sequence: TGTGCCAGCAGCTTCGACGAAAAACTGTTTTTT.

The chain recombines TRBV2 with TRBJ1-1; no clear D. The CDR3 has 14 amino acids. V dropped 3 bases and J dropped 0 bases, with 8 bases sitting between them. CDR1 and CDR2 from the germline V gene are SNHLY and FYNNEI. CDR3 in DNA: TGTGCCAGCAGTGACGTAGCCATGAACACTGAAGCTTTCTTT. Translation: CASSDVAMNTEAFF.

The chain has TRBV15 and TRBJ2-7; a weak D match, TRBD1 (6 bases). With 2 bases removed from V and 4 bases from J, the gap between germline ends came to 9 bases. This CDR3 region has 13 residues. Germline assignment: CDR1 LNHNV and CDR2 YYDKDF (reference sequence). The CDR3 is CATSRPQGYEQYF. The CDR3 DNA reads TGTGCCACCAGCAGACCGCAGGGGTACGAGCAGTACTTC.

This chain joins TRBV2 and TRBJ1-2; perhaps TRBD1 as D (6 bases). CDR1 is SNHLY and CDR2 is FYNNEI in the germline V gene. V was shortened by 6 bases and J by 5 bases, with 10 bases between the two germline ends. CDR3 length: 12 amino acids. The CDR3, as DNA: TGTGCCAGCAGGGACAGTTCATATGGCTACACCTTC. It translates to CASRDSSYGYTF.

CDR3 sequence: CAWSKGGGIGFF. The CDR3, as DNA: TGTGCCTGGAGTAAAGGTGGGGGGATCGGGTTCTTC. The gene calls are TRBV30 and TRBJ2-1; a possible D gene is TRBD2 (6 bases). CDR1 is GTSNPN, CDR2 SVGIG, per germline (reference sequence). The CDR3 loop spans 12 amino acids. V was clipped by 2 bases and J by 15 bases, with 17 bases between them.

This clone occurred once. The rearrangement links TRBV7-8 to TRBJ2-5, with no clear D. This CDR3 comprises 11 residues. Germline assignment: CDR1 SGHVS and CDR2 FQNEAQ. V gave up 2 bases and J gave up 6 bases, with 4 bases separating them. CDR3 in DNA: TGTGCCAGCAGCTTATCTAAGACCCAGTACTTC. It specifies CASSLSKTQYF. The complete variable domain, with remaining parts taken from reference TRBV7-8 and TRBJ2-5, reads GAGVSQSPRYKVAKRGQDVALRCDPISGHVSLFWYQQALGQGPEFLTYFQNEAQLDKSGLPSDRFFAERPEGSVSTLKIQRTQQEDSAVYLCASSLSKTQYFGPGTRLLVL.

V and J are TRBV5-4 and TRBJ1-1; D possibly corresponds to TRBD1 (5 bases). Trimming took 4 bases from V and 6 from J, leaving 10 bases between them. This CDR3 is built from 12 residues. The germline CDR1 and CDR2 sequences are SGHNT and YYREEE (reference sequence). CDR3 amino acids: CASSPQGSEAFF. DNA of the CDR3: TGTGCCAGCAGCCCCCAGGGCTCTGAAGCTTTCTTT.

Here the CDR3 reads CSVEDRRLQETQYF. The CDR3 DNA reads TGCAGCGTTGAGGACAGGAGACTCCAAGAGACCCAGTACTTC. V is TRBV29-1 and J is TRBJ2-5; TRBD1 aligns across 7 bases. After removal of 3 bases from V and 1 base from J, the junction contained 5 bases not matched to a gene. The length of the CDR3 is 14 residues. CDR1 and CDR2 from the germline V gene are SQVTM and ANQGSEA.

This clone was picked up a small number of times. J is TRBJ2-7 and V is TRBV18; possibly TRBD2 for D (6 bases). The V gene's germline CDR1 is KGHSH and CDR2 LQKENI. The ends were cut back, 5 bases at V and 1 base at J, with 6 bases in the middle. This CDR3 is built from 12 residues. CDR3 DNA: TGTGCCAGCTCAGCGGGATCCTACGAGCAGTACTTC. As protein: CASSAGSYEQYF.

This clone occurred once. The chain links TRBV9 to TRBJ1-1; D remains unclear. CDR1 SGDLS and CDR2 YYNGEE come from the germline V gene. Trimming shortened V by 0 bases and J by 3 bases, and 12 bases separated the two germline ends. The CDR3 spans 15 residues. The DNA of the CDR3 is TGTGCCAGCAGCGTAGCTTCGGGCCAAGACACTGAAGCTTTCTTT. Its protein is CASSVASGQDTEAFF.

The gene calls are TRBV6-5 and TRBJ2-5; a weak D match, TRBD1 (6 bases). V was pared by 6 bases and J by 2 bases, with 10 bases between. The germline V gene has CDR1 MNHEY and CDR2 SVGAGI. CDR3 length equals 13 residues. CDR3 sequence reads: CASRPTGQETQYF. DNA of the CDR3: TGTGCCAGCAGACCCACAGGGCAAGAGACCCAGTACTTC.

V and J are TRBV29-1 and TRBJ2-7, with 8 nucleotides matching TRBD1. The CDR3 runs to 15 residues. Losses at the gene ends were 7 bases for V and 3 bases for J; bases not matched to a gene: 14. Germline V gene lookup returns CDR1 SQVTM and CDR2 ANQGSEA. Written as DNA, the CDR3 is TGCAGCGCCCGACTTCGGACAGGGATTATCTACGAGCAGTACTTC. Translated: CSARLRTGIIYEQYF.

The rearrangement uses TRBV29-1 and TRBJ2-1; D may be TRBD2 (7 bases). This CDR3 is 14 amino acids long. Looked up from germline, CDR1 is SQVTM and CDR2 is ANQGSEA. Trimming took off 2 bases at V and 6 bases at J, with 14 bases between the two ends. CDR3 in amino acids: CSVESTGRGNEQFF. The CDR3 DNA sequence: TGCAGCGTTGAATCAACAGGGAGGGGCAATGAGCAGTTCTTC.

This chain links TRBV4-2 with TRBJ2-7, with a possible D match to TRBD1 (5 bases). V was trimmed by 5 bases and J by 4 bases, leaving 18 bases between them. This CDR3 contains 15 residues. CDR1 is LGHNA and CDR2 is YNFKEQ in the germline V gene. CDR3 loop: CASSSDGARSYEQYF. The CDR3, as DNA: TGTGCCAGCAGCTCCGATGGGGCGAGGAGTTACGAGCAGTACTTC.

The CDR3 DNA follows: TGTGCCAGTAGTATAGACGGTATAGCAGATCAGCCCCAGCATTTT. Its translation is CASSIDGIADQPQHF. The V call is TRBV19, the J call TRBJ1-5; D is undetermined. Trimming removed 0 bases at V and 5 bases at J, with 11 bases between. The CDR3 consists of 15 residues. Looked up from germline, CDR1 is LNHDA and CDR2 is SQIVND (reference sequence). Filled out from reference TRBV19 and TRBJ1-5, the complete variable domain reads DGGITQSPKYLFRKEGQNVTLSCEQNLNHDAMYWYRQDPGQGLRLIYYSQIVNDFQKGDIAEGYSVSREKKESFPLTVTSAQKNPTAFYLCASSIDGIADQPQHFGDGTRLSIL.

The chain uses TRBV5-6 and TRBJ2-4, with D perhaps TRBD1 or TRBD2 (6 bases each). V lost 0 bases to trimming and J lost 8 bases, with 12 bases between them. The CDR3 length is 14 residues. Germline V gene lookup returns CDR1 SGHDT and CDR2 YYEEEE. CDR3 DNA sequence: TGTGCCAGCAGCTTGGCTGGGGGGCGGTACATTCAGTACTTC. Residues: CASSLAGGRYIQYF.

The rearrangement uses TRBV30 and TRBJ2-2; weak D call: TRBD1 (5 bases). CDR1 GTSNPN and CDR2 SVGIG come from the germline V gene (reference sequence). V shed 3 bases and J shed 5 bases, with 7 bases lying between them. CDR3 length: 12 residues. Here the CDR3 DNA reads TGTGCCTGGAGCAGGGATACCGGGGAGCTGTTTTTT. It is translated as CAWSRDTGELFF. The entire variable domain, with the rest obtained from reference TRBV30 and TRBJ2-2, is as follows: SQTIHQWPATLVQPVGSPLSLECTVEGTSNPNLYWYRQAAGRGLQLLFYSVGIGQISSEVPQNLSASRPQDRQFILSSKKLLLSDSGFYLCAWSRDTGELFFGEGSRLTVL.

V is TRBV5-1 and J is TRBJ2-1, with 7 bases aligning to TRBD1. The germline gives CDR1 SGHRS, CDR2 YFSETQ. V shed 4 bases, J shed 6 bases, and the junction held 7 bases outside the gene matches. The CDR3 consists of 14 residues. The chain's CDR3 is CASSLGQDFNEQFF. The CDR3 coding sequence is TGCGCCAGCAGCCTAGGACAGGATTTCAATGAGCAGTTCTTC.

In this sample, this clone turned up a few times. The chain employs TRBV2 and TRBJ2-5; no reliable D call. Germline loops: CDR1 SNHLY, CDR2 FYNNEI. V lost 0 bases and J 14 bases, leaving 16 bases between the germline ends. This CDR3 comprises 13 residues. CDR3 protein: CASSEALGSSFYF. The CDR3 DNA reads as TGTGCCAGCAGTGAAGCGTTGGGGTCATCATTTTACTTC.

The chain combines TRBV7-6 with TRBJ2-4; no clear D gene. This CDR3 has 15 amino acids. The germline CDR1 and CDR2 sequences are SGHVS and FNYEAQ. V was shortened by 6 bases and J by 0 bases, with 12 bases between the two germline ends. In DNA form, the CDR3 reads TGTGCCAGCAGTCAAGTATCAGGAGCCAAAAACATTCAGTACTTC. It encodes CASSQVSGAKNIQYF.

The chain combines TRBV27 with TRBJ1-1, with unresolved D. Germline V gene lookup returns CDR1 MNHEY and CDR2 SMNVEV (reference sequence). The CDR3 runs to 13 residues. Trimming shortened V by 5 bases and J by 5 bases, and 12 bases separated the two germline ends. CDR3 loop: CASSPPLGTEAFF. DNA of the CDR3: TGTGCCAGCAGTCCGCCGTTAGGGACTGAAGCTTTCTTT.

The CDR3 protein is CASSQNTGLQAGELFF. For the CDR3, the DNA is TGCGCCAGCAGCCAGAATACAGGTCTCCAGGCCGGGGAGCTGTTTTTT. The chain links TRBV4-1 to TRBJ2-2, with a weak D call TRBD1 (5 bases). Per the germline V gene, CDR1 is MGHRA and CDR2 is YSYEKL. Between the trimmed V and J ends, which lost 3 bases and 6 bases, there was a span of 17 bases. This CDR3 has 16 amino acids.